Given below is one TCR beta chain in context. The data stem from a study of blood T cell repertoires in COVID-19. Study in general: COVID-19 samples, acute and convalescent, were from the United States, Italy and Spain. T cells, B-cell-depleted T cells, or PBMCs provided the cDNA or gDNA that served as material.

Source study methods: The authors estimated nucleated cell counts from reference gene primer amplification. The assay was immunoSEQ multiplex PCR, and TCRdb's table has in-frame clones only and misses some. The D gene and trimming were derived from the DNA, and the V and J assignments and clone size from that table. The table lists 140,000 to 150,000 clones, 88% of them singletons. With 2 bases removed from V and 6 bases from J, the gap between germline ends came to 15 bases. Germline assignment: CDR1 SGHKS and CDR2 YYEKEE (reference sequence). The CDR3 consists of 14 residues. This receptor was obtained from a human donor in a cohort sampled during active COVID-19. Input material: peripheral blood. The rearrangement joins TRBV5-5 to TRBJ2-7; D is perhaps TRBD1 (5 bases). DNA of the CDR3: TGTGCCAGCAGCTTACAGGTTGGATCGGCCGAGCAGTACTTC. Encoded protein: CASSLQVGSAEQYF.